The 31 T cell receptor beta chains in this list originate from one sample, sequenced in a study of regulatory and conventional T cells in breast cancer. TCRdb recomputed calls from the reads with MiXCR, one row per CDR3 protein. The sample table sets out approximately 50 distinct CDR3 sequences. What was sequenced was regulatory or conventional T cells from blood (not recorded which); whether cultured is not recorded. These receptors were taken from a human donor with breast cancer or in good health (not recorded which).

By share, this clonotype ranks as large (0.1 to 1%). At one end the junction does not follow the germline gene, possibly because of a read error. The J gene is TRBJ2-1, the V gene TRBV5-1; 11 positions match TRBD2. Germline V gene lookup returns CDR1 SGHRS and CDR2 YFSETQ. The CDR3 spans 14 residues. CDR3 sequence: CASSSDPGLAGRTF. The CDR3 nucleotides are TGCGCCAGCAGCTCCGACCCAGGACTAGCGGGTCGTACCTTC. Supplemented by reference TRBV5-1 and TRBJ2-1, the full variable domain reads KAGVTQTPRYLIKTRGQQVTLSCSPISGHRSVSWYQQTPGQGLQFLFEYFSETQRNKGNFPGRFSGRQFSNSRSEMNVSTLELGDSALYLCASSSDPGLAGRTFGPGTRLTVL.

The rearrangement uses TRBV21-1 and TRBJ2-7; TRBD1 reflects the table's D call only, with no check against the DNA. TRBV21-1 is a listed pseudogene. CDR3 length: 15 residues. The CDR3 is CASSKLTGTSYEQYF. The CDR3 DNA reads TGTGCCAGCAGCAAGCTGACAGGGACTTCCTACGAGCAGTACTTC.

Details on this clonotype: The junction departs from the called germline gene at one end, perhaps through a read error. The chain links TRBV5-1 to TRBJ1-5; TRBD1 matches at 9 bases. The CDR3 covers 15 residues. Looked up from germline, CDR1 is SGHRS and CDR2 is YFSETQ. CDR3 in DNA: TGCGCCGGCAGTGCCACAGGGGGCCCGGATCAGCCCCAGCATTTT. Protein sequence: CAGSATGGPDQPQHF.

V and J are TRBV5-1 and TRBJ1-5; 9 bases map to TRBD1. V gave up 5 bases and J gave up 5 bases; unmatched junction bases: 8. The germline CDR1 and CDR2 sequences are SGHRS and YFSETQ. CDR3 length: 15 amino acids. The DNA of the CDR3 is TGCGCCAGCAGTGCCACAGGGGGCCCGGATCAGCCCCAGCATTTT. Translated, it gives CASSATGGPDQPQHF.

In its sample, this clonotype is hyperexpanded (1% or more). CDR3 nucleotides: TGTGCCACCAGCAGGAGGGAGGTAGGGTTCGCCCTCCAAGAGACCCAGTACTTC. Its protein product is CATSRREVGFALQETQYF. The chain combines TRBV15 with TRBJ2-5; D may be TRBD2 (6 bases). The CDR3 runs to 18 residues. In germline, CDR1 is LNHNV, CDR2 YYDKDF (reference sequence). The V end was cut by 3 bases, the J end by 1 base, with 21 bases between.

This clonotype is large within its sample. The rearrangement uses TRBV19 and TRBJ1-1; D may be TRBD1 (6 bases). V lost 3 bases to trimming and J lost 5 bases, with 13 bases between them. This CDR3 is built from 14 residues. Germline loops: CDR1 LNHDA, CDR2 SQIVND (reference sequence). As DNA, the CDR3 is TGTGCCAGTAGTATCCGAGGGGGAAGGACTGAAGCTTTCTTT. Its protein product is CASSIRGGRTEAFF.

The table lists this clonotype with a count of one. The CDR3 reads CASSPTQGQGTGELFF. The CDR3 region has the DNA TGTGCCAGCAGCCCTACCCAGGGGCAGGGCACCGGGGAGCTGTTTTTT. The chain is built from TRBV7-9 and TRBJ2-2, with D perhaps TRBD1 (6 bases). CDR1 SEHNR and CDR2 FQNEAQ come from the germline V gene (reference sequence). V lost 5 bases to trimming and J lost 4 bases, with 17 bases between them. The length of the CDR3 is 16 residues.

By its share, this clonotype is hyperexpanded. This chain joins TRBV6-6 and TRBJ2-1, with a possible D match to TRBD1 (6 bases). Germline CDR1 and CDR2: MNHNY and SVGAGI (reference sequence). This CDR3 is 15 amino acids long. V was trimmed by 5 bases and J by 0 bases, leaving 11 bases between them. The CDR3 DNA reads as TGTGCCAGCAGTCTGGACAGACCCTCCTACAATGAGCAGTTCTTC. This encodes CASSLDRPSYNEQFF.

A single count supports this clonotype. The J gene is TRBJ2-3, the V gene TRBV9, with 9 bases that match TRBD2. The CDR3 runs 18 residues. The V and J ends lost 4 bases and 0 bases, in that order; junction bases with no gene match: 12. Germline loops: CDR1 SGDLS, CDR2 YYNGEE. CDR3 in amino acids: CASSRGASGVTSTDTQYF. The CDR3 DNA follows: TGTGCCAGCAGCAGGGGGGCTAGCGGGGTTACTAGCACAGATACGCAGTATTTT.

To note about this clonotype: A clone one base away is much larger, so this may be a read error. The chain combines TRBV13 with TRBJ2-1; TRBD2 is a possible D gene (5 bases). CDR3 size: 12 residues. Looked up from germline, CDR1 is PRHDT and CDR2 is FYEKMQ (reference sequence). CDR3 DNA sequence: TGTGCCAGCAGCTTCGGGGTGAATGAGCAGTCCTTC. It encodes CASSFGVNEQSF. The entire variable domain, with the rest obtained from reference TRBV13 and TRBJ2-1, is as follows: AAGVIQSPRHLIKEKRETATLKCYPIPRHDTVYWYQQGPGQDPQFLISFYEKMQSDKGSIPDRFSAQQFSDYHSELNMSSLELGDSALYFCASSFGVNEQSFGPGTRLTVL.

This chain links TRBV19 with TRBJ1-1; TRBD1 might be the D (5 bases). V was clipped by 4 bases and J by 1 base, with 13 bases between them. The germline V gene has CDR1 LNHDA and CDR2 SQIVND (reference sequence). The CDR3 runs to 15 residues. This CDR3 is CASSSRDFKNTEAFF. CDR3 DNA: TGTGCCAGTAGTAGCCGGGACTTCAAGAACACTGAAGCTTTCTTT.

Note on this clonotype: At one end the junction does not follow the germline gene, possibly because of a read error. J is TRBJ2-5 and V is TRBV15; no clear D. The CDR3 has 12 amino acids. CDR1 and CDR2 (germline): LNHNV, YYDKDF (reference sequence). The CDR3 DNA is TGTGCTAGCAGTAGCCAACAAGACACCCAGTACTTT. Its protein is CASSSQQDTQYF.

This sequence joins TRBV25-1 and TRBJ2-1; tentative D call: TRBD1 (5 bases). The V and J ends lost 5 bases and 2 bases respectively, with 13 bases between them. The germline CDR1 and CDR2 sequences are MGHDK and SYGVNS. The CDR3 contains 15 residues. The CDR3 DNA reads TGTGCCAGCAGTCTTAGGCAGGGCCCCTACAATGAGCAGTTCTTC. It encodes CASSLRQGPYNEQFF.

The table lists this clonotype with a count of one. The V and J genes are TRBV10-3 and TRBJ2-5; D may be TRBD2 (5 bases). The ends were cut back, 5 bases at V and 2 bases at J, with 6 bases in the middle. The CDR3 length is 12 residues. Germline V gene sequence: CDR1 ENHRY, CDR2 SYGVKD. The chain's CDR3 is CAISWEQETQYF. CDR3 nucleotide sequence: TGTGCCATCAGTTGGGAGCAAGAGACCCAGTACTTC.

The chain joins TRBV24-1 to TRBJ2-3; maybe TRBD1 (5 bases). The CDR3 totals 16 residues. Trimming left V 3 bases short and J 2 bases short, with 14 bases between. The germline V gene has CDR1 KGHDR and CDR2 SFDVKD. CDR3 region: CATSDGRAAFTDTQYF. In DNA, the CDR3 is TGTGCCACCAGTGATGGCAGGGCCGCCTTCACAGATACGCAGTATTTT.

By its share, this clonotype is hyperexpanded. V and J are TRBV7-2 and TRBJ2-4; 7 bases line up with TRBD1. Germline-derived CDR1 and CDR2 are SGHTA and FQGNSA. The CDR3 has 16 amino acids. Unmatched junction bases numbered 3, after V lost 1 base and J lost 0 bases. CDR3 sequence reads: CASSLGTGAAKNIQYF. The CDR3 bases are TGTGCCAGCAGCTTAGGAACAGGGGCAGCCAAAAACATTCAGTACTTC.

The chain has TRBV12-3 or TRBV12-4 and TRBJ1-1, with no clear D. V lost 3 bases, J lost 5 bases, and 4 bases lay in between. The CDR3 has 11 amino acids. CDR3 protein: CASSLSTEAFF. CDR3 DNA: TGTGCCAGCAGTTTGAGTACTGAAGCTTTCTTT.

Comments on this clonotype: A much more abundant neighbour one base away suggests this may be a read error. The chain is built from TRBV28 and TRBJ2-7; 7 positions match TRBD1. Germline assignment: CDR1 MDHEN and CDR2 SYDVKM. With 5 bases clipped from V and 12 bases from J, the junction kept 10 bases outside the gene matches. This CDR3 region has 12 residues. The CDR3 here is CASSTDRLSRYF. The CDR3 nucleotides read TGTGCCAGCAGTACGGACAGGTTATCAAGGTACTTC.

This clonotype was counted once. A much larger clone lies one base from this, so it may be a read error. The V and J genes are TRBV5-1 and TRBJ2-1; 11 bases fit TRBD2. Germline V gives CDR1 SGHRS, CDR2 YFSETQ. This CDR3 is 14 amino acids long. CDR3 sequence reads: CASSSDPGLAGCTF. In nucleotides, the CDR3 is TGCGCCAGCAGCTCCGACCCAGGACTAGCGGGTTGTACCTTC.

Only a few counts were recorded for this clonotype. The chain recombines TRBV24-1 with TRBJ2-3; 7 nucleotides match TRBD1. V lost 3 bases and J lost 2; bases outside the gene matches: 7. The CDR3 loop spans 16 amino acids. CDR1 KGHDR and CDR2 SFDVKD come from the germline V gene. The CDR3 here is CATSDDRAAFTDTQYF. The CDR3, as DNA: TGTGCCACCAGTGATGACAGGGCCGCCTTCACAGATACGCAGTATTTT.

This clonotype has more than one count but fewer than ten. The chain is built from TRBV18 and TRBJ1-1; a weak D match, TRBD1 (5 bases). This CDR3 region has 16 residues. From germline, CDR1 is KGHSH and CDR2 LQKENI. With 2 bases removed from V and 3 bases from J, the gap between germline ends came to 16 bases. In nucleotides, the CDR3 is TGTGCCAGCTCACCAAGGAGAGTGGGGACTTACACTGAAGCTTTCTTT. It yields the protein CASSPRRVGTYTEAFF.

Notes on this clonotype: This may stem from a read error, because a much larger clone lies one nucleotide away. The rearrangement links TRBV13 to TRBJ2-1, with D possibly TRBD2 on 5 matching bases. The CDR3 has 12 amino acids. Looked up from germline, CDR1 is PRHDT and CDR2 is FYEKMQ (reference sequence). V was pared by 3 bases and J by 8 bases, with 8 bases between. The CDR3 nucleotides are TGTGCCAGCAGCTTCGGGGTGTATGAGCAGTTCTTC. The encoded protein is CASSFGVYEQFF.

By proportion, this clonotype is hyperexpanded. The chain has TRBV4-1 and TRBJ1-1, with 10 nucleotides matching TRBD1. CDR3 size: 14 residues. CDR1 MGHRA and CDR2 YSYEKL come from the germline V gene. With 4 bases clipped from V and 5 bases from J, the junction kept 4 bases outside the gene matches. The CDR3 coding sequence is TGCGCCAGCAGCCGTTCGGACAGGGGGACTGAAGCTTTCTTT. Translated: CASSRSDRGTEAFF.

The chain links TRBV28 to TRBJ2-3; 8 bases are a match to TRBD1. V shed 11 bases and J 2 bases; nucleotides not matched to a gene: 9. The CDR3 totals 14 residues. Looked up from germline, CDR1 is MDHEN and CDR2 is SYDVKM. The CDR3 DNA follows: TGTGCCGCAGGACAGGGAGGTCACACAGATACGCAGTATTTT. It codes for CAAGQGGHTDTQYF. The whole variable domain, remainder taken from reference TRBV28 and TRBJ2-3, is DVKVTQSSRYLVKRTGEKVFLECVQDMDHENMFWYRQDPGLGLRLIYFSYDVKMKEKGDIPEGYSVSREKKERFSLILESASTNQTSMYLCAAGQGGHTDTQYFGPGTRLTVL.

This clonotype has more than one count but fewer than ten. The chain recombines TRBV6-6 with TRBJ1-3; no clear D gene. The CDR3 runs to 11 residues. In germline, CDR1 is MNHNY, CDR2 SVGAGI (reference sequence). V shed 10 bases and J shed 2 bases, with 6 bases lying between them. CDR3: CATIAGNTIYF. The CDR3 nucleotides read TGTGCCACCATAGCTGGAAACACCATATATTTT.

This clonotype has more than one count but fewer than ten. CDR3 region: CSARRLAGVNEQFF. The DNA of the CDR3 is TGCAGTGCTAGACGACTAGCGGGAGTCAATGAGCAGTTCTTC. The rearrangement links TRBV20-1 to TRBJ2-1; TRBD2 matches at 12 bases. The trim removed 2 bases at V and 6 bases at J, leaving 2 bases unmatched. This CDR3 spans 14 amino acids. CDR1 DFQATT and CDR2 SNEGSKA come from the germline V gene (reference sequence).

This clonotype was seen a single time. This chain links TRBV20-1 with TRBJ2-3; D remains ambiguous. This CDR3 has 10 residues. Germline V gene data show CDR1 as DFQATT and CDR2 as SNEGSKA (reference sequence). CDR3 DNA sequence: TGCAGGCCTGTAGGCGATACGCAGTATTTT. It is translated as CRPVGDTQYF.

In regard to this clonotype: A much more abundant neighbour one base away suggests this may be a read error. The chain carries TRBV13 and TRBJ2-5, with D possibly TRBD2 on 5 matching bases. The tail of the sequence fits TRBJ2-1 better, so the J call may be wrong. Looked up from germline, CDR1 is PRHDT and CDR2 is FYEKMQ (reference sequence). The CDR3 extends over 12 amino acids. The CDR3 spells CACSFGVNEQFF. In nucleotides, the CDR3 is TGTGCCTGCAGCTTCGGGGTGAATGAGCAGTTCTTC.

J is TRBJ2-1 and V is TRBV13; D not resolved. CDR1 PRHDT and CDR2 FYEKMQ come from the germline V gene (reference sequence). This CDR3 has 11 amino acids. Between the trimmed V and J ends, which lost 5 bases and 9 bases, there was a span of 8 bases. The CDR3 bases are TGTGCCAGCAGCGTCTACCCTGAGCAGTTCTTC. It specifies CASSVYPEQFF.

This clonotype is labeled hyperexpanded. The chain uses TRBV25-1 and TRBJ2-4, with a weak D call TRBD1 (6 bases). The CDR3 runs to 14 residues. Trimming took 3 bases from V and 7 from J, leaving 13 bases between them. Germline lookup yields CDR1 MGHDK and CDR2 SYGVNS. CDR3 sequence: CASSDPRGVNIQYF. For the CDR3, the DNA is TGTGCCAGCAGTGACCCCAGGGGCGTGAACATTCAGTACTTC.

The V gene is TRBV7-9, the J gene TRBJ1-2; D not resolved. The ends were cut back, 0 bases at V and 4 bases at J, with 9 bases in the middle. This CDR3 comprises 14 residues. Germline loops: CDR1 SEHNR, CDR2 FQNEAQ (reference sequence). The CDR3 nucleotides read TGTGCCAGCAGCTTAGCAAACCCGCTCTATGGCTACACCTTC. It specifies CASSLANPLYGYTF. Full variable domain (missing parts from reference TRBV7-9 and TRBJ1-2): DTGVSQNPRHKITKRGQNVTFRCDPISEHNRLYWYRQTLGQGPEFLTYFQNEAQLEKSRLLSDRFSAERPKGSFSTLEIQRTEQGDSAMYLCASSLANPLYGYTFGSGTRLTVV.